One sample yielded the 7 T cell receptor beta chains listed below, sequenced in a study of T cell responses to AZD1222 COVID-19 vaccine. Produced via immunoSEQ multiplex PCR; TCRdb's table is partial and in-frame only. The repertoire holds about 140,000 clones, with nearly 95% as singletons. The material sequenced was peripheral blood, taken 28 days after the second AZD1222 dose. The receptors originated from an adult who received the AZD1222 COVID-19 vaccine.

The chain employs TRBV4-1 and TRBJ1-2; D possibly corresponds to TRBD1 (5 bases). The CDR3 sequence is 14 residues long. Trimming shortened V by 4 bases and J by 2 bases, and 11 bases separated the two germline ends. Germline V gives CDR1 MGHRA, CDR2 YSYEKL. The CDR3 DNA is TGCGCCAGCAGCCTCCGGGCAGGGAACTATGGCTACACCTTC. Its protein is CASSLRAGNYGYTF.

This chain uses TRBV4-3 with TRBJ2-7; TRBD1 might be the D (5 bases). The germline V gene encodes CDR1 LGHNA and CDR2 YSLEER. The CDR3 has 14 amino acids. V was clipped by 1 base and J by 4 bases, with 11 bases between them. The CDR3 loop reads CASSQGGRDYEQYF. In DNA, the CDR3 is TGCGCCAGCAGCCAAGGGGGCAGGGATTACGAGCAGTACTTC.

V gene TRBV6-6 combines with J gene TRBJ2-1; a weak D match, TRBD2 (6 bases). Trimming pared 8 bases from V and 2 bases from J, leaving 7 bases between. In germline, CDR1 is MNHNY, CDR2 SVGAGI (reference sequence). The CDR3 has 12 residues. CDR3 region: CASGRPYNEQFF. The DNA of the CDR3 is TGTGCCAGCGGGAGGCCCTACAATGAGCAGTTCTTC.

The table lists this clone with a count of one. This sequence joins TRBV11-2 and TRBJ2-1; the D is unclear. Looked up from germline, CDR1 is SGHAT and CDR2 is FQNNGV. V was cut by 7 bases and J by 3 bases, with 7 bases left in between. The CDR3 has 12 amino acids. In nucleotides, the CDR3 is TGTGCCAGCAACCATAACTACAATGAGCAGTTCTTC. It translates to CASNHNYNEQFF. Full variable domain (remainder filled in from reference TRBV11-2 and TRBJ2-1): EAGVAQSPRYKIIEKRQSVAFWCNPISGHATLYWYQQILGQGPKLLIQFQNNGVVDDSQLPKDRFSAERLKGVDSTLKIQPAKLEDSAVYLCASNHNYNEQFFGPGTRLTVL.

This sequence joins TRBV6-1 and TRBJ1-1; no definite D call. V lost 4 bases, J lost 4 bases, and 19 bases lay in between. The length of the CDR3 is 16 residues. Germline lookup yields CDR1 MNHNS and CDR2 SASEGT. The CDR3 nucleotides read TGTGCCAGCAGTGGGTGGACCCGACGGTCTGGCACTGAAGCTTTCTTT. Protein sequence: CASSGWTRRSGTEAFF.

The gene calls are TRBV18 and TRBJ1-5; the D is unclear. Trimming took off 4 bases at V and 2 bases at J, with 15 bases between the two ends. The CDR3 length is 16 residues. CDR1 and CDR2 (germline): KGHSH, LQKENI. Here the CDR3 DNA reads TGTGCCAGCTCACTCAGTTCCCCTGGAGGCAATCAGCCCCAGCATTTT. It encodes CASSLSSPGGNQPQHF. Full variable domain (missing parts from reference TRBV18 and TRBJ1-5): NAGVMQNPRHLVRRRGQEARLRCSPMKGHSHVYWYRQLPEEGLKFMVYLQKENIIDESGMPKERFSAEFPKEGPSILRIQQVVRGDSAAYFCASSLSSPGGNQPQHFGDGTRLSIL.

The chain recombines TRBV7-9 with TRBJ2-1; possibly TRBD2 for D (5 bases). CDR1 and CDR2 from the germline V gene are SEHNR and FQNEAQ (reference sequence). The germline V and J ends were trimmed by 5 bases and 0 bases, with 11 bases remaining between them. The CDR3 consists of 15 residues. Written as DNA, the CDR3 is TGTGCCAGCAGCATTCTAGGGAGCTCCTACAATGAGCAGTTCTTC. Protein sequence: CASSILGSSYNEQFF.